A selection of T cell receptor beta chains follows, all from one sample in a study of shared clonotypes between healthy human individuals. The protocol was immunoSEQ multiplex PCR, while the TCRdb copy is restricted to in-frame clones and leaves out a portion. Of roughly 2,000,000 clones listed, about 95% are singletons. Sequenced sample: naive CD8+ T cells sorted from blood. Receptor source: a man aged 18 to 29 in good health. Both conserved end residues are part of each CDR3. The order of the fields is D gene, J gene, clone size, V gene, CDR3 protein, CDR3 DNA. The D gene is left open where the match is weak. Size is omitted from some rows. Given values are once, few, many or a class for expanded clones.

TRBD2	TRBJ2-1	NA	TRBV9	CASSVDGSGIEQFF	TGTGCCAGCAGCGTAGACGGGAGCGGGATTGAGCAGTTCTTC
NA	TRBJ1-4	NA	TRBV6-1	CASSEVWGSEKLFF	TGTGCCAGCAGTGAGGTTTGGGGGAGCGAAAAACTGTTTTTT
NA	TRBJ2-2	NA	TRBV27	CASSPRGANTGELFF	TGTGCCAGCAGTCCCCGGGGCGCGAACACCGGGGAGCTGTTTTTT
NA	TRBJ1-1	few	TRBV25-1	CASTTANTEAFF	TGTGCCAGCACAACAGCGAACACTGAAGCTTTCTTT
NA	TRBJ1-5	NA	TRBV23-1	CASSPRGEQPQHF	TGCGCCAGCAGTCCGAGGGGTGAGCAGCCCCAGCATTTT
NA	TRBJ1-2	NA	TRBV4-3	CASSQEGSSGYGYTF	TGCGCCAGCAGCCAAGAGGGCAGTTCGGGCTATGGCTACACCTTC
NA	TRBJ2-7	NA	TRBV2	CASSESRLSYEQYF	TGTGCCAGCAGTGAATCGAGACTGTCTTACGAGCAGTACTTC
NA	TRBJ2-1	NA	TRBV14	CASSQDRWGNEQFF	TGTGCCAGCAGCCAAGATCGGTGGGGTAATGAGCAGTTCTTC
TRBD2	TRBJ2-7	once	TRBV4-1	CASSPLLGGVYEQYF	TGCGCCAGCAGCCCCCTTCTGGGAGGGGTCTACGAGCAGTACTTC
NA	TRBJ2-1	NA	TRBV27	CASSYGSIYNEQFF	TGTGCCAGCAGTTATGGGAGTATATACAATGAGCAGTTCTTC
TRBD2	TRBJ2-2	once	TRBV4-1	CASSQDLTSEGTGELFF	TGCGCCAGCAGCCAAGATCTCACTAGCGAGGGAACCGGGGAGCTGTTTTTT
NA	TRBJ1-6	NA	TRBV9	CASSSGTPYGNSPLHF	TGTGCCAGCAGCTCGGGAACCCCGTACGGAAATTCACCCCTCCACTTT
NA	TRBJ2-6	NA	TRBV6-1	CASSVGLRADGANVLTF	TGTGCCAGCAGTGTGGGGCTCAGGGCGGATGGGGCCAACGTCCTGACTTTC
NA	TRBJ2-7	NA	TRBV27	CASSVRQGGPIEQYF	TGTGCCAGCAGTGTACGACAGGGAGGCCCCATCGAGCAGTACTTC
TRBD2	TRBJ2-1	NA	TRBV6-1	CASRTSGSPYNEQFF	TGTGCCAGCAGGACTAGCGGGAGTCCGTACAATGAGCAGTTCTTC
TRBD1	TRBJ1-2	NA	TRBV13	CASSLGDGQGAGDYGYTF	TGTGCCAGCAGCTTAGGTGACGGACAGGGGGCCGGCGACTATGGCTACACCTTC
TRBD1	TRBJ2-7	NA	TRBV7-6	CASRPNDRGSEEQYF	TGTGCCAGCAGACCAAACGACAGGGGAAGTGAAGAGCAGTACTTC
NA	TRBJ1-5	NA	TRBV2	CASTEGQSNQPQHF	TGTGCCAGCACCGAAGGCCAGAGCAATCAGCCCCAGCATTTT
NA	TRBJ2-1	NA	TRBV5-6	CASSLSPGPNNEQFF	TGTGCCAGCAGCTTGTCTCCGGGTCCCAACAATGAGCAGTTCTTC
NA	TRBJ1-1	NA	TRBV6-6	CASTPSGGALTEAFF	TGTGCCAGCACTCCCTCAGGAGGGGCTCTCACTGAAGCTTTCTTT
NA	TRBJ2-1	NA	TRBV28	CASRSGASSYNEQFF	TGTGCCAGCAGGTCCGGGGCGAGCTCCTACAATGAGCAGTTCTTC
NA	TRBJ1-2	NA	TRBV5-1	CASSLAESGVGYTF	TGCGCCAGCAGCTTGGCGGAGTCAGGGGTGGGCTACACCTTC
NA	TRBJ2-7	NA	TRBV19	CASSVQILYEQYF	TGTGCCAGTAGTGTTCAGATACTATACGAGCAGTACTTC
TRBD2	TRBJ2-7	NA	TRBV19	CASSAGLAGEGSYEQYF	TGTGCCAGTAGTGCGGGACTAGCGGGAGAGGGTTCCTACGAGCAGTACTTC
NA	TRBJ2-3	NA	TRBV6-6	CASSYSPGSTDTQYF	TGTGCCAGCAGTTACTCGCCGGGGAGCACAGATACGCAGTATTTT
TRBD1	TRBJ1-3	NA	TRBV7-2	CASSEGQSSGNTIYF	TGTGCCAGCAGCGAGGGACAGAGCTCTGGAAACACCATATATTTT
NA	TRBJ1-2	NA	TRBV6-1	CASSERDPYGYTF	TGTGCCAGCAGTGAGCGGGATCCGTATGGCTACACCTTC
NA	TRBJ1-5	NA	TRBV21-1	CASSKDCRLNQPQHF	TGTGCCAGCAGCAAAGATTGCAGGCTCAATCAGCCCCAGCATTTT
NA	TRBJ1-2	NA	TRBV9	CASSVGPADYGYTF	TGTGCCAGCAGCGTAGGACCAGCGGACTATGGCTACACCTTC
NA	TRBJ1-6	NA	TRBV5-5	CASSRGGGSPLHF	TGTGCCAGCAGCCGAGGCGGGGGATCACCCCTCCACTTT
NA	TRBJ2-7	NA	TRBV13	CASSLEGGGLEQYF	TGTGCCAGCAGCTTAGAGGGCGGCGGCCTCGAGCAGTACTTC
TRBD1	TRBJ2-7	NA	TRBV6-6	CASNRDRGFSYEQYF	TGTGCCAGCAACCGGGACAGGGGGTTCAGCTACGAGCAGTACTTC
TRBD1	TRBJ2-1	NA	TRBV5-6	CASSPLTGVGHNEQFF	TGTGCCAGCAGCCCGCTGACAGGGGTTGGGCACAATGAGCAGTTCTTC
NA	TRBJ2-1	NA	TRBV7-9	CASSPPGRYEQFF	TGTGCCAGCAGCCCGCCGGGGAGGTATGAGCAGTTCTTC
NA	TRBJ2-5	NA	TRBV11-3	CASSLDPEETQYF	TGTGCCAGCAGCTTAGACCCCGAAGAGACCCAGTACTTC
NA	TRBJ2-7	NA	TRBV4-1	CASSLREVHTEQYF	TGCGCCAGCAGCCTAAGGGAGGTTCATACCGAGCAGTACTTC
NA	TRBJ2-1	NA	TRBV10-3	CAISEGMGTADNEQFF	TGTGCCATCAGTGAGGGGATGGGAACGGCCGACAATGAGCAGTTCTTC